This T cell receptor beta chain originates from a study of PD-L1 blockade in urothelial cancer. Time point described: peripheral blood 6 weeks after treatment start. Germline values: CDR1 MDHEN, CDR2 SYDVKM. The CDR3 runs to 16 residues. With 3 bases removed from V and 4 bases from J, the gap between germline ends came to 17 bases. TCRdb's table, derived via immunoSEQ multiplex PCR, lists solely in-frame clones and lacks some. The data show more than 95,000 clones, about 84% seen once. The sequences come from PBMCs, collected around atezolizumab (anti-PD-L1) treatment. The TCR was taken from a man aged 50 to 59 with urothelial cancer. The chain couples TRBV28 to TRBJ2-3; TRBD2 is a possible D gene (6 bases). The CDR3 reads CASSFVTGSIADTQYF. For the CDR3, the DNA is TGTGCCAGCAGTTTTGTTACCGGGAGTATCGCAGATACGCAGTATTTT.